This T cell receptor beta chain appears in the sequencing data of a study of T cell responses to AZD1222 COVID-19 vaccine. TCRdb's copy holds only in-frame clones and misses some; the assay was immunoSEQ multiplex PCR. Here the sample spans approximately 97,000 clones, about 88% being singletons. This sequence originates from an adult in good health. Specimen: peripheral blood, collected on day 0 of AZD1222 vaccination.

The CDR3 loop is CASSQGLNYGYTF. The CDR3 DNA is TGTGCCAGCAGCCAAGGACTTAACTATGGCTACACCTTC. The J gene is TRBJ1-2, the V gene TRBV7-9; D call uncertain. Germline values: CDR1 SEHNR, CDR2 FQNEAQ (reference sequence). This CDR3 comprises 13 residues. Trimming pared 5 bases from V and 1 base from J, leaving 8 bases between. The full variable domain, completed using reference TRBV7-9 and TRBJ1-2, is DTGVSQNPRHKITKRGQNVTFRCDPISEHNRLYWYRQTLGQGPEFLTYFQNEAQLEKSRLLSDRFSAERPKGSFSTLEIQRTEQGDSAMYLCASSQGLNYGYTFGSGTRLTVV.